The source of this T cell receptor (beta chain) is a study of CD8+CD57+ T cells in acquired aplastic anemia. General study points: No significant difference in CD8+ Simpson's diversity was found between patients and controls.

The CDR3 covers 14 residues. CDR1 is SNHLY, CDR2 FYNNEI, per germline. V was clipped by 4 bases and J by 4 bases; unmatched bases: 6. Patients picked for sequencing had shown CD8+CD57+ cell expansion detected by flow cytometry. With regard to this clonotype: Its matching antigen is unknown.

Genomic DNA, serving as template, underwent TCR beta VDJ and CDR3 profiling. TCRdb recomputed calls from the reads with MiXCR, one row per CDR3 protein. The sample yields hundreds of thousands of distinct CDR3 sequences, around 82% seen once. V is TRBV2 and J is TRBJ1-2; 7 bases agree with TRBD1. Input material: sorted CD4+, CD8+, or CD8+CD57+ T cells (not recorded which) from PBMCs. The sequence derives from a human donor with aplastic anemia. The CDR3 sequence: CASSAPDRVYGYTF. The DNA of the CDR3 is TGTGCCAGCAGTGCACCCGACAGGGTCTATGGCTACACCTTC.